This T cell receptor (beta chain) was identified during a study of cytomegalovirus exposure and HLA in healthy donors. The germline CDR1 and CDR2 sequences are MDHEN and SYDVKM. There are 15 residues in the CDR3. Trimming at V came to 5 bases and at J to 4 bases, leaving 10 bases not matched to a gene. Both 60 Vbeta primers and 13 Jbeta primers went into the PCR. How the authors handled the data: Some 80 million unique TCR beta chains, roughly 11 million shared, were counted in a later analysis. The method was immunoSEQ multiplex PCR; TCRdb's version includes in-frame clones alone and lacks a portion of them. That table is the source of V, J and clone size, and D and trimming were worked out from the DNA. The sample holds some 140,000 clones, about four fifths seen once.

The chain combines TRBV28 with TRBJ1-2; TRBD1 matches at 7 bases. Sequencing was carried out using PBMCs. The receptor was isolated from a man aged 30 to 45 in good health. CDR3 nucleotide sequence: TGTGCCAGCAGTGCGTCGACAGGGACGGTCTATGGCTACACCTTC. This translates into CASSASTGTVYGYTF.